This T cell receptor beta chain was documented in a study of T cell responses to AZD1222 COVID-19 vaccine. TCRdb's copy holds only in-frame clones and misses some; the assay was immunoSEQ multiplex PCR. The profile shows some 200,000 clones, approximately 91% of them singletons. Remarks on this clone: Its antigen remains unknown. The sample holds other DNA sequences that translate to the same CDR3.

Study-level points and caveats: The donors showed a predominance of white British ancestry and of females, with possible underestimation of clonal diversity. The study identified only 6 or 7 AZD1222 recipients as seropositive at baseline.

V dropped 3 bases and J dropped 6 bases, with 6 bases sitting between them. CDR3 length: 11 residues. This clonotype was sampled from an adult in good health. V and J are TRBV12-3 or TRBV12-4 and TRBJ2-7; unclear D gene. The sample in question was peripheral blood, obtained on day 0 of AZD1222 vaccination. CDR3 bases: TGTGCCAGCAGTTTGGCCGGCGAGCAGTACTTC. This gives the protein CASSLAGEQYF.